These T cell receptor beta chains were read from a single sample in a study of monozygotic twins with inflammatory bowel disease. TCRdb reprocessed the 5' RACE reads and reports one entry per CDR3 protein, with no DNA. The specimen's table records 310,000 or so distinct CDR3 sequences. Sequencing was done on a sample of blood. These receptors all come from a human donor with ulcerative colitis or Crohn's disease, or a healthy co-twin of an affected twin (not recorded which). Each CDR3 is given with its conserved first and last residue.

>TRBJ1-2|TRBV5-1
CASSLDDSRYGYTF
>TRBJ1-1|TRBV7-2
CASSSRQGGLTSEAFF
>TRBJ2-7|TRBV12-3/TRBV12-4
CASSSRGARQYF
>TRBJ2-2|TRBV18
CASSPQRTMNTGELFF
>TRBJ2-1|TRBV11-1
CASSLAVVLGLAGGNEQFF
>TRBJ2-7|TRBV28
CASSHPGTAEQYF
>TRBJ1-1|TRBV6-1
CASRFKLSAEAFF
>TRBJ2-1|TRBV29-1
CSVALAGERNEQFF
>TRBJ1-1|TRBV7-2
CASSSQAGAAEAFF
>TRBJ2-7|TRBV6-6
CASSPREHEQYF
>TRBJ2-7|TRBV20-1
CSARGQLETYEQYF
>TRBJ2-1|TRBV7-2
CASSARTGMTYNEQFF
>TRBJ1-5|TRBV7-2
CASSSPNQPQHF
>TRBJ1-1|TRBV25-1
CASSEFGNTEAFF
>TRBJ2-2|TRBV2
CASSTRQLKISGRTNTGELFF
>TRBJ2-7|TRBV20-1
CSAGRWTGGYEQYF
>TRBJ2-3|TRBV7-9
CASSFKIGADTQYF
>TRBJ2-2|TRBV11-1
CASSLKTGTLHDTGELFF
>TRBJ1-5|TRBV20-1
CSARAGTGKYQPQHF
>TRBJ2-7|TRBV30
CAWSVGGDVYEQYF
>TRBJ2-3|TRBV5-1
CASSSGQTTDTQYF
>TRBJ2-5|TRBV5-1
CASSSHGDQGTQYF
>TRBJ2-1|TRBV20-1
CSARADRWYNEQFF
>TRBJ1-5|TRBV24-1
CATSDFEGRPQHF
>TRBJ2-7|TRBV7-2
CASSLGPGTGYEQYF
>TRBJ2-1|TRBV7-2
CASSFRQAYNEQFF
>TRBJ1-1|TRBV19
CASSLPVWQGGPDTEAFF
>TRBJ1-4|TRBV11-2
CASSWGQLNEKLFF
>TRBJ1-2|TRBV30
CAWSLDFTSNYGYTF
>TRBJ2-1|TRBV28
CASSSREGLGEQFF
>TRBJ2-3|TRBV20-1
CSASFGSADTQYF
>TRBJ2-4|TRBV20-1
CSALGTSGGVGAKNIQYF
>TRBJ2-1|TRBV2
CASLPLEIGEQFF
>TRBJ2-4|TRBV20-1
CSARGGLAKNIQYF
>TRBJ2-7|TRBV27
CASSLWGGEQYF
>TRBJ2-3|TRBV24-1
CATSDPGRPDTQYF
>TRBJ1-3|TRBV5-1
CASSLDGGTGNTIYF
>TRBJ1-1|TRBV20-1
CSVDMNTEAFF
>TRBJ2-1|TRBV4-1
CASSQTTSGGHNEQFF
>TRBJ2-6|TRBV5-1
CASSLEPEGGSGANVLTF
>TRBJ2-3|TRBV2
CASRSSGGTDTQYF
>TRBJ1-2|TRBV5-1
CASSLEVGAGYTF
>TRBJ2-1|TRBV20-1
CSARDGASSGSEQFF
>TRBJ2-1|TRBV9
CASSVSANTPNEQFF
>TRBJ2-4|TRBV5-1
CASSPGIENIQYF
>TRBJ2-1|TRBV5-6
CASSFPSGGAYNEQFF
>TRBJ2-3|TRBV5-1
CASTRVGADTQYF
>TRBJ2-3|TRBV20-1
CSARPVGTSGTDTQYF
>TRBJ2-1|TRBV12-3/TRBV12-4
CANGVPYNEQFF
>TRBJ2-5|TRBV7-7
CASSLEGVQTQYF
>TRBJ2-5|TRBV4-1
CASSLYIQETQYF